Listed here are 30 T cell receptor beta chains from one sample, sequenced in a study of T cell repertoires in cytomegalovirus infection. TCRdb recomputed calls from the reads with MiXCR, one row per CDR3 protein. In the table there are under 200,000 distinct CDR3 sequences, approximately 9.7% of which are singletons. The sequenced material came from PBMCs. These receptors were taken from a human donor in good health (CMV status not recorded). Some clones in this sample may be carry-over from other donors' samples.

This clonotype was picked up a small number of times. This chain links TRBV2 with TRBJ1-1, with a possible D match to TRBD1 (5 bases). Trimming stripped 10 bases from V and 1 base from J, with 13 bases between. Germline-derived CDR1 and CDR2 are SNHLY and FYNNEI. The CDR3 totals 13 residues. The CDR3 is CATTLDTNTEAFF. The CDR3 DNA reads TGTGCCACCACCTTGGACACGAACACTGAAGCTTTCTTT.

This clonotype has just a few counts. This chain joins TRBV28 and TRBJ1-6; D gene ambiguous. Trimming cost V 9 bases and J 9 bases, with 21 bases left between them. The length of the CDR3 is 15 residues. Germline V gene data show CDR1 as MDHEN and CDR2 as SYDVKM. The CDR3 here is CASQSPGRLSSPLHF. CDR3 sequence (DNA): TGTGCCAGTCAATCCCCCGGACGTCTTTCTTCACCCCTCCACTTT.

This clonotype was found a few times. V and J are TRBV3-1 and TRBJ2-1; 9 bases agree with TRBD1. Looked up from germline, CDR1 is LGHDT and CDR2 is YNNKEL (reference sequence). The CDR3 consists of 15 residues. V lost 1 base and J lost 9; bases outside the gene matches: 7. CDR3 sequence reads: CASSQAATGGLEQFF. DNA of the CDR3: TGTGCCAGCAGCCAAGCCGCCACAGGGGGCCTTGAGCAGTTCTTC.

This clonotype has at least ten counts. The chain uses TRBV7-9 and TRBJ1-5, with no clear D. The CDR3 spans 14 residues. Trimming took off 0 bases at V and 4 bases at J, with 7 bases between the two ends. The V gene's germline CDR1 is SEHNR and CDR2 FQNEAQ (reference sequence). The CDR3 sequence is CASSLAAGNQPQHF. DNA for the CDR3: TGTGCCAGCAGCTTAGCAGCCGGTAATCAGCCCCAGCATTTT.

This clonotype was seen ten or more times. The rearrangement joins TRBV7-2 to TRBJ1-2, with D maybe TRBD1 (5 bases). This CDR3 region has 15 residues. V shed 8 bases and J shed 4 bases, with 20 bases lying between them. Germline CDR1 is SGHTA and CDR2 is FQGNSA. The CDR3 region is CASSSIGRGTYGYTF. DNA of the CDR3: TGTGCCAGCTCCTCAATTGGACGGGGGACCTATGGCTACACCTTC.

Many counts were recorded for this clonotype. The rearrangement joins TRBV7-9 to TRBJ2-7; the match to TRBD1 covers 7 bases. The CDR3 length is 16 residues. V trimming: 3 bases; J trimming: 0 bases; junction bases outside the gene matches: 8. Germline CDR1 and CDR2: SEHNR and FQNEAQ (reference sequence). The CDR3, as DNA: TGTGCCAGCAGCTTGACCGGACAGGTCAGCTCCTACGAGCAGTACTTC. This translates into CASSLTGQVSSYEQYF. Full variable domain (missing parts from reference TRBV7-9 and TRBJ2-7): DTGVSQNPRHKITKRGQNVTFRCDPISEHNRLYWYRQTLGQGPEFLTYFQNEAQLEKSRLLSDRFSAERPKGSFSTLEIQRTEQGDSAMYLCASSLTGQVSSYEQYFGPGTRLTVT.

This clonotype was recorded at least ten times. The genes are TRBV7-8 and TRBJ2-3, with D uncertain. The CDR3 is made up of 15 amino acids. Trimming took 5 bases from V and 4 from J, leaving 16 bases between them. CDR1 is SGHVS, CDR2 FQNEAQ, per germline. CDR3 loop: CASSARTGRADTQYF. In DNA form, the CDR3 reads TGTGCCAGCAGCGCGCGGACGGGCCGCGCAGATACGCAGTATTTT.

This clonotype has ten or more counts. The V call is TRBV7-2, the J call TRBJ1-5; a weak D match, TRBD1 (5 bases). CDR3 length equals 16 residues. Germline lookup yields CDR1 SGHTA and CDR2 FQGNSA. V lost 1 base and J lost 1, with 11 bases in between. The CDR3 loop reads CASSLDGGGSNQPQHF. The CDR3, as DNA: TGTGCCAGCAGCTTAGATGGGGGAGGGAGCAATCAGCCCCAGCATTTT.

At least ten counts were recorded for this clonotype. This chain links TRBV28 with TRBJ1-5, with a possible D match to TRBD1 (5 bases). This CDR3 is built from 14 residues. Per the germline V gene, CDR1 is MDHEN and CDR2 is SYDVKM. Between the trimmed V and J ends, which lost 6 bases and 7 bases, there was a span of 16 bases. The CDR3 here is CASSYRPGGQPQHF. The CDR3 DNA is TGTGCCAGCAGCTACAGGCCAGGTGGGCAGCCCCAGCATTTT.

The chain has TRBV29-1 and TRBJ1-5; D not certain. Germline-derived CDR1 and CDR2 are SQVTM and ANQGSEA. CDR3 length: 12 residues. The V and J ends lost 4 bases and 4 bases respectively, with 8 bases between them. DNA of the CDR3: TGCAGCGTTGCGGAACCAAATCAGCCCCAGCATTTT. Residues: CSVAEPNQPQHF.

This clonotype was seen ten or more times. CDR3 coding DNA: TGTGCCAGCAGCTTAGCCGAATCAACACCTTACGAGCAGTACTTC. Protein: CASSLAESTPYEQYF. The J gene is TRBJ2-7, the V gene TRBV7-2, with D uncertain. CDR1 is SGHTA, CDR2 FQGNSA, per germline. This CDR3 is 15 amino acids long. Trimming removed 0 bases from V and 4 bases from J, with 13 bases in between. Drawing the rest from reference TRBV7-2 and TRBJ2-7, the complete variable domain is GAGVSQSPSNKVTEKGKDVELRCDPISGHTALYWYRQSLGQGLEFLIYFQGNSAPDKSGLPSDRFSAERTGGSVSTLTIQRTQQEDSAVYLCASSLAESTPYEQYFGPGTRLTVT.

The chain couples TRBV29-1 to TRBJ2-3; 7 bases align to TRBD2. Germline values: CDR1 SQVTM, CDR2 ANQGSEA. The CDR3 length is 13 residues. V dropped 4 bases and J dropped 2; count of bases not matched to a gene: 3. CDR3 nucleotide sequence: TGCAGCGTTGCCGGGACTAACACAGATACGCAGTATTTT. The encoded protein is CSVAGTNTDTQYF.

This clonotype was seen repeatedly, ten times or more. The V call is TRBV7-2, the J call TRBJ2-7, with D possibly being TRBD1 (7 bases). Germline V gene data show CDR1 as SGHTA and CDR2 as FQGNSA. V dropped 5 bases and J dropped 8 bases, with 22 bases sitting between them. The CDR3 covers 15 residues. CDR3 amino acids: CASSPRGISSVQQYF. In DNA, the CDR3 is TGTGCCAGCAGCCCCAGGGGGATCTCTAGCGTCCAGCAGTACTTC. Using reference TRBV7-2 and TRBJ2-7 for the parts outside the CDR3, the full variable domain is GAGVSQSPSNKVTEKGKDVELRCDPISGHTALYWYRQSLGQGLEFLIYFQGNSAPDKSGLPSDRFSAERTGGSVSTLTIQRTQQEDSAVYLCASSPRGISSVQQYFGPGTRLTVT.

This clonotype was seen ten or more times. The chain recombines TRBV7-2 with TRBJ2-2; D gene uncertain. Germline loops: CDR1 SGHTA, CDR2 FQGNSA. Between the trimmed V and J ends, which lost 1 base and 1 base, there was a span of 4 bases. CDR3 length equals 14 residues. This CDR3 reads CASSLGVNTGELFF. DNA for the CDR3: TGTGCCAGCAGCTTAGGAGTGAACACCGGGGAGCTGTTTTTT.

The table lists this clonotype with a few counts. The rearrangement uses TRBV7-9 and TRBJ2-5, with D perhaps matching TRBD2 (6 bases). The CDR3 sequence is 15 residues long. With 4 bases removed from V and 2 bases from J, the gap between germline ends came to 14 bases. Germline assignment: CDR1 SEHNR and CDR2 FQNEAQ (reference sequence). As DNA, the CDR3 is TGTGCCAGCAGCTCGCCACCCGGGGGACAAGAGACCCAGTACTTC. Amino acids: CASSSPPGGQETQYF. The full variable domain, in which reference TRBV7-9 and TRBJ2-5 provide the parts outside the CDR3, is DTGVSQNPRHKITKRGQNVTFRCDPISEHNRLYWYRQTLGQGPEFLTYFQNEAQLEKSRLLSDRFSAERPKGSFSTLEIQRTEQGDSAMYLCASSSPPGGQETQYFGPGTRLLVL.

This clonotype has ten or more counts. V and J are TRBV10-3 and TRBJ2-3; 7 nucleotides agree with TRBD2. The CDR3 runs to 14 residues. With V trimmed by 10 bases and J by 4 bases, 11 bases remained unmatched. CDR1 is ENHRY and CDR2 is SYGVKD in the germline V gene. The CDR3 loop reads CATQLAKGADTQYF. CDR3 coding DNA: TGTGCCACGCAACTAGCGAAAGGCGCAGATACGCAGTATTTT.

This clonotype was detected a few times. This chain connects TRBV7-2 to TRBJ1-5; 7 bases are shared with TRBD1. This CDR3 contains 16 residues. The J segment lost 6 bases and the V segment lost 5 bases, leaving 13 bases of the junction unmatched. From germline, CDR1 is SGHTA and CDR2 FQGNSA. The CDR3 spells CASSPIGRQGSQPQHF. The CDR3 DNA is TGTGCCAGCAGCCCGATAGGACGACAGGGCAGTCAGCCCCAGCATTTT.

This clonotype has more than one count but fewer than ten. V usage is TRBV5-5 and J usage is TRBJ2-7; TRBD1 might be the D (8 bases). The CDR3 length is 16 residues. Germline V gene lookup returns CDR1 SGHKS and CDR2 YYEKEE (reference sequence). Trimming left V 3 bases short and J 2 bases short, with 18 bases between. The CDR3 DNA is TGTGCCAGCAGCTACCGGGGGGACAGGCCGCCCTACGAGCAGTACTTC. Amino acids: CASSYRGDRPPYEQYF.

This clonotype was seen repeatedly, ten times or more. The rearrangement joins TRBV7-2 to TRBJ2-1; D is undetermined. Trimming shortened V by 3 bases and J by 8 bases, and 11 bases separated the two germline ends. The CDR3 runs 13 residues. The germline gives CDR1 SGHTA, CDR2 FQGNSA. CDR3 DNA sequence: TGTGCCAGCAGCTTGCCGAAGGCCCATGAGCAGTTCTTC. Translation: CASSLPKAHEQFF.

This clonotype appeared many times. J is TRBJ2-7 and V is TRBV7-2, with 10 bases fitting TRBD2. The CDR3 runs 15 residues. Looked up from germline, CDR1 is SGHTA and CDR2 is FQGNSA. Losses at the gene ends were 4 bases for V and 0 bases for J; bases not matched to a gene: 3. The CDR3 reads CASSSKRGGSYEQYF. CDR3 nucleotides: TGTGCCAGCAGCTCCAAGCGGGGGGGCTCCTACGAGCAGTACTTC.

CDR3 sequence: CASSDPRTGSYEQYF. CDR3 sequence (DNA): TGTGCCAGCAGCGATCCTAGGACTGGTTCCTACGAGCAGTACTTC. The chain is built from TRBV7-2 and TRBJ2-7; weak D call: TRBD2 (5 bases). The CDR3 has 15 residues. With 5 bases removed from V and 1 base from J, the gap between germline ends came to 15 bases. Germline V lookup: CDR1 SGHTA, CDR2 FQGNSA.

This clonotype was observed a handful of times. The chain recombines TRBV2 with TRBJ2-5, with D perhaps matching TRBD1 (6 bases). The CDR3 loop spans 12 amino acids. V shed 7 bases and J shed 2 bases, with 8 bases lying between them. Germline CDR1 is SNHLY and CDR2 is FYNNEI. Written as DNA, the CDR3 is TGTGCCAGCAAAAGGGGGCAAGAGACCCAGTACTTC. As protein: CASKRGQETQYF. Variable domain in full (rest from reference TRBV2 and TRBJ2-5): EPEVTQTPSHQVTQMGQEVILRCVPISNHLYFYWYRQILGQKVEFLVSFYNNEISEKSEIFDDQFSVERPDGSNFTLKIRSTKLEDSAMYFCASKRGQETQYFGPGTRLLVL.

This clonotype has only a few counts. The chain joins TRBV29-1 to TRBJ2-3; D is perhaps TRBD2 (5 bases). V was shortened by 6 bases and J by 3 bases, with 19 bases between the two germline ends. CDR1 SQVTM and CDR2 ANQGSEA come from the germline V gene. This CDR3 has 15 amino acids. CDR3 in amino acids: CSVFIVPRGTDTQYF. CDR3 coding DNA: TGCAGCGTCTTTATAGTCCCAAGAGGGACAGATACGCAGTATTTT.

This clonotype was detected ten times or more. V and J are TRBV6-2 or TRBV6-3 and TRBJ1-5, with D perhaps TRBD1 (6 bases). Per germline, CDR1 MNHEY and CDR2 SVGEGT. The CDR3 contains 14 residues. Trimming took off 6 bases at V and 4 bases at J, with 13 bases between the two ends. CDR3 sequence reads: CASSPTGLNQPQHF. In DNA, the CDR3 is TGTGCCAGCAGCCCGACAGGATTGAATCAGCCCCAGCATTTT.

This clonotype has ten or more counts. The V call is TRBV7-2, the J call TRBJ2-3, with D possibly matching TRBD2 (5 bases). Germline V gene lookup returns CDR1 SGHTA and CDR2 FQGNSA. The ends were cut back, 3 bases at V and 3 bases at J, with 13 bases in the middle. The CDR3 is 15 residues long. The CDR3 sequence is CASSLRGYQTDTQYF. The CDR3 bases are TGTGCCAGCAGCTTGAGAGGGTACCAAACAGATACGCAGTATTTT.

This clonotype occurred many times. This sequence joins TRBV7-2 and TRBJ2-1; 9 bases agree with TRBD1. V gave up 1 base and J gave up 6 bases; unmatched junction bases: 4. CDR3 length: 15 amino acids. CDR1 SGHTA and CDR2 FQGNSA come from the germline V gene. The DNA of the CDR3 is TGTGCCAGCAGCTTAGGACAGGGGGGCTTCAATGAGCAGTTCTTC. Protein product: CASSLGQGGFNEQFF.

The chain uses TRBV12-3 or TRBV12-4 and TRBJ1-1; the D gene is possibly TRBD1 (6 bases). V was shortened by 3 bases and J by 6 bases, with 11 bases between the two germline ends. The CDR3 loop spans 13 amino acids. The CDR3 nucleotides read TGTGCCAGCAGTTTCAGGGGTCGGCCTGAAGCTTTCTTT. Protein product: CASSFRGRPEAFF.

This clonotype was observed a handful of times. V gene TRBV7-8 combines with J gene TRBJ1-1, with D uncertain. Per germline, CDR1 SGHVS and CDR2 FQNEAQ. The CDR3 has 12 amino acids. V dropped 5 bases and J dropped 2 bases, with 6 bases sitting between them. The CDR3 DNA reads as TGTGCCAGCAGCGTGACCAACACTGAAGCTTTCTTT. This encodes CASSVTNTEAFF.

This clonotype occurred a few times. The chain joins TRBV7-2 to TRBJ2-7; D is tentatively TRBD1 or TRBD2 (6 bases each). Germline values: CDR1 SGHTA, CDR2 FQGNSA. The CDR3 runs 14 residues. The V gene lost 7 bases and the J gene lost 3 bases, with 16 bases spanning the gap. The CDR3 coding sequence is TGTGCCAGCACCGAAAAGGGGGGCCTCTACGAGCAGTACTTC. Translating it yields CASTEKGGLYEQYF.

This clonotype has more than one count but fewer than ten. The J gene is TRBJ2-5, the V gene TRBV6-6, with TRBD1 matching over 9 bases. J lost 5 bases, V lost 6 bases, and 7 bases had no gene match. Germline values: CDR1 MNHNY, CDR2 SVGAGI (reference sequence). The CDR3 contains 14 residues. CDR3 residues: CASRRGQGWETQYF. The DNA for the CDR3 is TGTGCCAGCAGACGGGGACAGGGATGGGAGACCCAGTACTTC.